This T cell receptor (beta chain) was recovered during a study of T cell responses to AZD1222 COVID-19 vaccine. Whole-study results and caveats: Close to half of all spike-specific TCRs reportedly target regions of the variants that are unmutated. Females outnumbered males among donors, who were mostly white British; clonal diversity was possibly underestimated. Baseline serology detected seropositivity in only 5 or 6 AZD1222 recipients.

Trimming removed 0 bases at V and 6 bases at J, with 14 bases between. Looked up from germline, CDR1 is MNHEY and CDR2 is SVGAGI. The CDR3 runs to 15 residues. The method was immunoSEQ multiplex PCR; TCRdb's version includes in-frame clones alone and lacks a portion of them. The sample shows approximately 93,000 clones, about 91% of them seen only once. The study pooled second doses at about 4 or about 12 weeks. As regards this clone: The antigen is not known.

This chain joins TRBV6-5 and TRBJ1-2; D is undetermined. The material sequenced was peripheral blood, taken 28 days after the second AZD1222 dose. The sequence was obtained from an adult who received the AZD1222 COVID-19 vaccine. Here the CDR3 reads CASSYSMGRPDGYTF. CDR3 DNA sequence: TGTGCCAGCAGTTACTCGATGGGGAGGCCAGATGGCTACACCTTC.